This paragraph reports one T cell receptor (beta chain). The data were obtained in a study of OX40 agonist ivuxolimab in advanced cancers. The wider study: Ivuxolimab is an agonistic anti-OX40 (CD134) antibody, and patients were treated with it.

CDR1 SGHVS and CDR2 FNYEAQ come from the germline V gene. The V gene lost 1 base and the J gene lost 3 bases, with 13 bases spanning the gap. The CDR3 consists of 16 residues. Clones were sequenced by immunoSEQ multiplex PCR, and TCRdb holds only the in-frame ones, with some missing. This table has tens of thousands of clones, roughly 84% appearing once. Here the sequenced sample was CD4+ or CD8+ T cells sorted from blood, taken in a trial of the OX40 agonist ivuxolimab. The origin of this receptor is an adult with an advanced solid tumor such as melanoma, head and neck, liver or kidney cancer. The V and J genes are TRBV7-6 and TRBJ2-1, with D possibly matching TRBD2 (6 bases). The CDR3 loop reads CASSLGSGPHYNEQFF. The CDR3 bases are TGTGCCAGCAGCTTAGGGAGCGGGCCCCACTACAATGAGCAGTTCTTC.